The clone carrying this T cell receptor (beta chain) was detected once. The data were taken from a study of blood T cell repertoires in COVID-19. Whole-study context: The United States, Italy and Spain were the sources of the acute and convalescent COVID-19 samples. Nucleic acid was either cDNA or gDNA, and it came from T cells, B-cell-depleted T cells, or PBMCs.

TCRdb's table, derived via immunoSEQ multiplex PCR, lists solely in-frame clones and lacks some. The sample has some 380,000 clones; almost 90% are singletons. V shed 6 bases and J 0 bases; nucleotides not matched to a gene: 4. The CDR3 length is 15 residues. Germline V gene sequence: CDR1 MGHDK, CDR2 SYGVNS. V usage is TRBV25-1 and J usage is TRBJ1-5; 8 nucleotides agree with TRBD1. This sequence was found in a young man with active or convalescent COVID-19. The sample taken for sequencing was peripheral blood. CDR3 loop: CASRGQEYSNQPQHF. The DNA of the CDR3 is TGTGCCAGCAGGGGACAGGAATATAGCAATCAGCCCCAGCATTTT.